This TCR beta chain is drawn from a study of blood T cell repertoires in COVID-19. As for the study in general: The cDNA or gDNA used as material had been derived from T cells, B-cell-depleted T cells, or PBMCs.

This table comes from immunoSEQ multiplex PCR, and its TCRdb copy is limited to in-frame clones, with some not included. The sample has fewer than 350,000 clones, around 85% seen once. The sequencing input was PBMCs or T cells enriched from blood (not recorded which). The TCR originated in a woman aged 25 to 39 who had been exposed to COVID-19.

Written as DNA, the CDR3 is TGTGCCAGCAGCCAAGCGGGAACTACCGGGGAGCTGTTTTTT. It encodes CASSQAGTTGELFF. The J gene is TRBJ2-2, the V gene TRBV3-1 (or the pseudogene TRBV3-2); perhaps TRBD2 as D (5 bases). The CDR3 length is 14 residues. Germline V gene data show CDR1 as LGHDT and CDR2 as YNNKEL (reference sequence). Trimming removed 1 base at V and 5 bases at J, with 8 bases between.